This TCR beta chain was sequenced in a study of T cell responses to AZD1222 COVID-19 vaccine. Study results and limitations: Donors in the cohort were predominantly white British and more often female, and clonal diversity was possibly underestimated.

This clone was recorded a few times. What it recognizes is unknown. The repertoire was sequenced with immunoSEQ multiplex PCR; TCRdb's copy has only in-frame clones and lacks some. The sample lists around 220,000 clones, 94% occurring once. This CDR3 is built from 14 residues. The V gene lost 6 bases and the J gene lost 0 bases, with 8 bases spanning the gap. CDR1 and CDR2 from the germline V gene are LNHDA and SQIVND (reference sequence). The sequencing used peripheral blood, collected 28 days after the second dose of the MenACWY control vaccine. The TCR comes from an adult who received the MenACWY meningococcal vaccine as a control. V usage is TRBV19 and J usage is TRBJ2-2, with TRBD2 as a possible D gene (5 bases). CDR3 coding DNA: TGTGCCAGTAGGGACTTACCGAACACCGGGGAGCTGTTTTTT. Protein sequence: CASRDLPNTGELFF.